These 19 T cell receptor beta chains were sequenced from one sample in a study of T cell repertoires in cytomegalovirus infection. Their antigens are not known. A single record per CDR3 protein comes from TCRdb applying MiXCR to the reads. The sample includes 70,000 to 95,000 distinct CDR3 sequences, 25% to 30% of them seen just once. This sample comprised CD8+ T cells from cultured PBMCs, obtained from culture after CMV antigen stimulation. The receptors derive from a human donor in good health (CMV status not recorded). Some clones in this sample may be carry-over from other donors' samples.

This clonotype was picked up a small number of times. The DNA of the CDR3 is TGTGCCAGCAGCTCCCCCAGCGGGGGCACAGCTCACCGGGAGCTGTTTTTT. This codes for CASSSPSGGTAHRELFF. The chain employs TRBV7-2 and TRBJ2-2; 8 nucleotides agree with TRBD2. Germline CDR1 reads SGHTA; CDR2 reads FQGNSA. With 4 bases clipped from V and 9 bases from J, the junction kept 16 bases outside the gene matches. This CDR3 has 17 amino acids.

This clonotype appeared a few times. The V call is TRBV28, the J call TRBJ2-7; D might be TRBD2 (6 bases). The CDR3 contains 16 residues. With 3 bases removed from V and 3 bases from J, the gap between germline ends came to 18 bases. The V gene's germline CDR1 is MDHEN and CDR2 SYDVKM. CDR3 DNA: TGTGCCAGCAGTTTTTCTCCAGGCCAGGGACTCTACGAGCAGTACTTC. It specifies CASSFSPGQGLYEQYF.

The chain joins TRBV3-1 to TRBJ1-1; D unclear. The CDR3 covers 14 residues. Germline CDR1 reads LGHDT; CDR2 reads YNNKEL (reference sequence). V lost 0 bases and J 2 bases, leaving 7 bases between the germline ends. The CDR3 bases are TGTGCCAGCAGCCAAGATCTGAGTAACACTGAAGCTTTCTTT. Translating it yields CASSQDLSNTEAFF. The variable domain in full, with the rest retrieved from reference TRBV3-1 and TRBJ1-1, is DTAVSQTPKYLVTQMGNDKSIKCEQNLGHDTMYWYKQDSKKFLKIMFSYNNKELIINETVPNRFSPKSPDKAHLNLHINSLELGDSAVYFCASSQDLSNTEAFFGQGTRLTVV.

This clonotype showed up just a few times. CDR3 in amino acids: CASSSSDGTGDRETQYF. The CDR3 region has the DNA TGTGCCAGCAGTTCATCCGACGGGACAGGGGACCGAGAGACCCAGTACTTC. The gene calls are TRBV12-3 or TRBV12-4 and TRBJ2-5, with 10 bases fitting TRBD1. V lost 4 bases, J lost 4 bases, and 12 bases stayed unmatched. The CDR3 length is 17 residues.

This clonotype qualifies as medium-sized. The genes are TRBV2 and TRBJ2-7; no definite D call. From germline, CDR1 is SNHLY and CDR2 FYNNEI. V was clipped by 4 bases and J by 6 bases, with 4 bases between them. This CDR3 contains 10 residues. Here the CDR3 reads CASSGAEQYF. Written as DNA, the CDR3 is TGTGCCAGCAGTGGGGCCGAGCAGTACTTC.

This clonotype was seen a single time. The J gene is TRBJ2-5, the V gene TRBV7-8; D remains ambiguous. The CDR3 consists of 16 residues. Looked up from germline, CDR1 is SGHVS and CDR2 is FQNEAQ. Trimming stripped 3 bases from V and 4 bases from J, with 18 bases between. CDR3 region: CASSFSPWTSGETQYF. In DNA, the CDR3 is TGTGCCAGCAGCTTTTCCCCATGGACCTCGGGAGAGACCCAGTACTTC.

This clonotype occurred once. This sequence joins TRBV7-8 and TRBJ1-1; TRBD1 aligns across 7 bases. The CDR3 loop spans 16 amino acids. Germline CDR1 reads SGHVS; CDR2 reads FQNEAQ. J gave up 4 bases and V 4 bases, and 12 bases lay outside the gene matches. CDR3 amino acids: CASSWTQGEVGTEAFF. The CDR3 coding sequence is TGTGCCAGCAGCTGGACGCAGGGGGAAGTTGGCACTGAAGCTTTCTTT.

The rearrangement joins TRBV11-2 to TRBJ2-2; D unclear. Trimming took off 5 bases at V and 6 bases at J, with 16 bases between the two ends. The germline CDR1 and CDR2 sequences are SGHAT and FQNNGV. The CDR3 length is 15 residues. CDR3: CASSRPPSGAGELFF. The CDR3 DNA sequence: TGTGCCAGCAGCAGGCCCCCCTCGGGTGCCGGGGAGCTGTTTTTT.

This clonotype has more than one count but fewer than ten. The CDR3 loop reads CASSLSKYSEQYF. Here the CDR3 DNA reads TGTGCCAGCAGTTTATCCAAATACTCAGAGCAGTACTTC. The chain is built from TRBV27 and TRBJ2-7; D gene uncertain. The CDR3 is made up of 13 amino acids. Germline V CDR1 and CDR2: MNHEY, SMNVEV (reference sequence). V was trimmed by 0 bases and J by 7 bases, leaving 10 bases between them.

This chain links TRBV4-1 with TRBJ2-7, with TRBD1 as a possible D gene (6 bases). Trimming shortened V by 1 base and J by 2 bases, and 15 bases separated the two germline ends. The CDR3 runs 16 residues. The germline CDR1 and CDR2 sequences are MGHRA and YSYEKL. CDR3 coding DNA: TGCGCCAGCAGCCAAGCGATGGGGACACCCACCTACGAGCAGTACTTC. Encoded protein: CASSQAMGTPTYEQYF.

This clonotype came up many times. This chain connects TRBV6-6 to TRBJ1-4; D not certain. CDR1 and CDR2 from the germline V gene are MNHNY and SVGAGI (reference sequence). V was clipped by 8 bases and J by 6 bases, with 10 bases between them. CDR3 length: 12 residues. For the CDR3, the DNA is TGTGCCAGCTTACGTACAGATGAAAAACTGTTTTTT. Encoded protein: CASLRTDEKLFF.

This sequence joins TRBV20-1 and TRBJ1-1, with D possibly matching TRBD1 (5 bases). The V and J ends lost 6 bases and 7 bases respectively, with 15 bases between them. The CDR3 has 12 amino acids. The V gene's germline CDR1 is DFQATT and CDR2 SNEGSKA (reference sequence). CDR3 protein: CSATGLIGEAFF. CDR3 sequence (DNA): TGCAGTGCCACGGGACTTATAGGTGAAGCTTTCTTT.

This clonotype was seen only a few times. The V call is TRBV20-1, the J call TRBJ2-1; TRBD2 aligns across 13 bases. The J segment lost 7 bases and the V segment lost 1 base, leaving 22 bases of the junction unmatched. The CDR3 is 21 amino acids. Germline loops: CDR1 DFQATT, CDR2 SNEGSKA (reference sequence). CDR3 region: CSARGSIWTSGGVYRMNEQFF. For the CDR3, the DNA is TGCAGTGCTAGAGGGAGCATATGGACTAGCGGGGGCGTGTACAGAATGAATGAGCAGTTCTTC.

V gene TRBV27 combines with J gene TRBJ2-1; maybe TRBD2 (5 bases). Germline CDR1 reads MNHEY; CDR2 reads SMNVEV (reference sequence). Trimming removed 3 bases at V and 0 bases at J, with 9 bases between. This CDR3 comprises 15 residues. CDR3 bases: TGTGCCAGCAGTTTTGCGGGCAGCTCCTACAATGAGCAGTTCTTC. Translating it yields CASSFAGSSYNEQFF.

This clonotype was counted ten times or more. This CDR3 is CASSPLGTQVEAFF. The CDR3 region has the DNA TGTGCCAGCAGTCCCCTGGGGACACAAGTTGAAGCTTTCTTT. The chain couples TRBV6-5 to TRBJ1-1, with a weak D call TRBD1 (6 bases). Looked up from germline, CDR1 is MNHEY and CDR2 is SVGAGI. V dropped 5 bases and J dropped 7 bases, with 17 bases sitting between them. The CDR3 length is 14 residues.

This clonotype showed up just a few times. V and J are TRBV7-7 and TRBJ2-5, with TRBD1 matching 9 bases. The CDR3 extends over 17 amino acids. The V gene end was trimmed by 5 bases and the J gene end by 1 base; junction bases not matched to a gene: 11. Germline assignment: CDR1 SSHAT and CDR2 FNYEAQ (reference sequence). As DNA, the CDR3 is TGTGCCAGCAGCCTCCTCGGACAGGGGTTGTTCCAAGAGACCCAGTACTTC. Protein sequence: CASSLLGQGLFQETQYF.

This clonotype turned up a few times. CDR3 protein: CASLLAGDEQYF. In DNA, the CDR3 is TGTGCCAGCTTACTAGCGGGGGACGAGCAGTACTTC. This rearrangement joins TRBV2 to TRBJ2-7, with TRBD2 identical over 11 bases. V was pared by 8 bases and J by 5 bases, with 2 bases of the junction left unmatched. The CDR3 length is 12 residues. Germline V CDR1 and CDR2: SNHLY, FYNNEI.

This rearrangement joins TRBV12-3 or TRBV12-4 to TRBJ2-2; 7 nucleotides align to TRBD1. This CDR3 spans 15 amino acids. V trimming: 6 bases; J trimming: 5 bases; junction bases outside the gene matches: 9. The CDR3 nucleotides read TGTGCCAGCAGCCAGACAGGGCTAAGGACCGGGGAGCTGTTTTTT. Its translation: CASSQTGLRTGELFF.

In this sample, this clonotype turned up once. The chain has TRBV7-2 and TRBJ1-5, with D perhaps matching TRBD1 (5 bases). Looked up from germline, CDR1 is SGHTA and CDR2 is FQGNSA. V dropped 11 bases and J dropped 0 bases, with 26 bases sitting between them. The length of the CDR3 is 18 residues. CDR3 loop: CADSQFGGTGSSNQPQHF. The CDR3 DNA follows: TGTGCCGACAGCCAGTTCGGGGGTACCGGCAGTAGCAATCAGCCCCAGCATTTT.